This entry concerns a single T cell receptor beta chain. Libraries were prepared by immunoSEQ multiplex PCR; TCRdb keeps only in-frame clonotypes and omits some of them. Of 200,000 or so clones in the sample, around 82% were seen once. The data belong to a study of blood T cell repertoires in COVID-19. The V gene's germline CDR1 is SGHRS and CDR2 YFSETQ. This CDR3 is 14 amino acids long. V gave up 2 bases and J gave up 0 bases, with 9 bases separating them. The specimen was PBMCs or T cells enriched from blood (not recorded which). The chain joins TRBV5-1 to TRBJ2-7; D uncertain. The source of this sequence is a woman in her thirties or forties with acute COVID-19. In DNA, the CDR3 is TGCGCCAGCAGCTTACTCCCAAGCTCCTACGAGCAGTACTTC. Its protein is CASSLLPSSYEQYF.